This T cell receptor beta chain emerged from a study of memory CD4+ T cells and cytomegalovirus serostatus. Across the whole study: Of the healthy Belgian adults, roughly ten were CMV seropositive and approximately 25 seronegative. Findings and limits, study-wide: Median bootstrapped AUC for CMV status was about 0.94 originally, around 0.91 US-trained.

This clone was seen more than once but under ten times. Its antigen remains unknown. Libraries were prepared by immunoSEQ multiplex PCR; TCRdb keeps only in-frame clonotypes and omits some of them. In the table there are some 56,000 clones, 82% of which are singletons. Single viable CD3+CD4+CD8-CD45RO+ cells were sorted as the memory CD4+ T cells. The ends were cut back, 3 bases at V and 5 bases at J, with 16 bases in the middle. Germline CDR1 reads KGHSH; CDR2 reads LQKENI. This CDR3 is built from 15 residues. This TCR came from an adult in good health and CMV-seronegative. The sequenced sample was memory CD4+ T cells from blood. This sequence joins TRBV18 and TRBJ1-2; D might be TRBD1 (5 bases). CDR3 DNA: TGTGCCAGCTCACCGTCAGTTGGGCAGGGATATGGCTACACCTTC. This codes for CASSPSVGQGYGYTF.